This TCR beta chain was found in a study of blood T cells in healthy people across ages. For the second PCR, which ran for 7 to 11 cycles, a sample-barcoded 5' primer and a J-beta primer mix were used. One entry per CDR3 protein results from TCRdb running MiXCR on the 5' RACE reads. The repertoire consists of fewer than 800,000 distinct CDR3 sequences, with less than 40% occurring once and the leading ten covering just over 15%. This clonotype was seen at least ten times. In germline, CDR1 is DFQATT, CDR2 SNEGSKA (reference sequence). CDR3 size: 15 residues. The ends were cut back, 3 bases at V and 2 bases at J, with 16 bases in the middle.

Sequencing was performed on blood. The chain joins TRBV20-1 to TRBJ2-5; TRBD1 might be the D (6 bases). This sequence was found in a woman of 80 years or more in good health. DNA of the CDR3: TGCAGTGCTAGGCCCAGACGGGGACAACAAGAGACCCAGTACTTC. Its protein is CSARPRRGQQETQYF.